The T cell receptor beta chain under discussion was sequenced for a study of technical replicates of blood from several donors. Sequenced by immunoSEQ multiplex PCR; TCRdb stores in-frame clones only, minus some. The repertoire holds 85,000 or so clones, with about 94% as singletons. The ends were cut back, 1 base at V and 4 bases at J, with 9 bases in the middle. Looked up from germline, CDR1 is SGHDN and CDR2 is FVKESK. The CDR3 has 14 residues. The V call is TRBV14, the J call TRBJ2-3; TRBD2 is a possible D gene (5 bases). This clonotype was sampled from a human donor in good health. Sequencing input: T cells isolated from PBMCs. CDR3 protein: CASSQGRGPDTQYF. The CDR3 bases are TGTGCCAGCAGCCAAGGACGCGGGCCAGATACGCAGTATTTT.